Following are 31 T cell receptor beta chains from one sample sequenced in a study of cytomegalovirus exposure and HLA in healthy donors. Method: immunoSEQ multiplex PCR; TCRdb's copy keeps in-frame clones and lacks some. The profile shows 250,000 to 350,000 clones, approximately 88% of them singletons. Sample: PBMCs. These receptors were taken from a woman aged 18 to 35 in good health and CMV-seronegative.

The chain couples TRBV2 to TRBJ2-7; the match to TRBD2 covers 8 bases. Germline V gene sequence: CDR1 SNHLY, CDR2 FYNNEI. Germline trimming cut 7 bases from V and 5 bases from J; bases unmatched to any gene: 7. This CDR3 has 13 amino acids. The CDR3 here is CASTRSGNNEQYF. CDR3 coding DNA: TGTGCCAGCACTCGTAGCGGGAATAACGAGCAGTACTTC.

The gene calls are TRBV28 and TRBJ2-1; 8 nucleotides line up with TRBD2. The CDR3 covers 14 residues. V lost 8 bases to trimming and J lost 4 bases; unmatched junction nucleotides: 7. Germline V gene sequence: CDR1 MDHEN, CDR2 SYDVKM. The CDR3 DNA sequence: TGTGCCAGCCTGGGGCTAGCGGGTTACAATGAGCAGTTCTTC. Translation gives CASLGLAGYNEQFF.

J is TRBJ2-1 and V is TRBV2; no firm D call. Trimming took 6 bases from V and 5 from J, leaving 5 bases between them. Per the germline V gene, CDR1 is SNHLY and CDR2 is FYNNEI. This CDR3 spans 11 amino acids. This CDR3 reads CASSTDNEQFF. CDR3 coding DNA: TGTGCCAGCAGCACAGACAATGAGCAGTTCTTC.

The rearrangement uses TRBV15 and TRBJ1-2; TRBD1 agrees at 7 bases. Germline trimming cut 0 bases from V and 4 bases from J; bases unmatched to any gene: 5. CDR3 length: 15 amino acids. In germline, CDR1 is LNHNV, CDR2 YYDKDF (reference sequence). The CDR3 DNA is TGTGCCACCAGCAGAGATACCCCAGGGGGCTATGGCTACACCTTC. Protein product: CATSRDTPGGYGYTF.

The rearrangement joins TRBV4-3 to TRBJ2-2; a weak D match, TRBD2 (6 bases). The V end was cut by 3 bases, the J end by 2 bases, with 16 bases between. The CDR3 runs 17 residues. Germline loops: CDR1 LGHNA, CDR2 YSLEER. The DNA for the CDR3 is TGCGCCAGCAGCCACTCCCCGAGTAGCGGAAACACCGGGGAGCTGTTTTTT. Translation gives CASSHSPSSGNTGELFF.

With respect to this clone: The sample has other DNA sequences that encode this CDR3 too. V is TRBV9 and J is TRBJ1-1; D is unclear. The CDR3 covers 13 residues. Germline V lookup: CDR1 SGDLS, CDR2 YYNGEE. The V gene lost 2 bases and the J gene lost 0 bases, with 5 bases spanning the gap. CDR3: CASSVRMNTEAFF. The CDR3 DNA is TGTGCCAGCAGCGTGAGAATGAACACTGAAGCTTTCTTT.

This clone has only one observation. The gene calls are TRBV28 and TRBJ1-5; D not resolved. Germline CDR1 and CDR2: MDHEN and SYDVKM. The CDR3 is 14 amino acids. Trimming took off 4 bases at V and 8 bases at J, with 15 bases between the two ends. Here the CDR3 DNA reads TGTGCCAGCAGTTCGGCCGCGCGGGTTAAGCCCCAGCATTTT. This translates into CASSSAARVKPQHF.

The chain couples TRBV5-1 to TRBJ2-2; possible D gene TRBD1, 6 bases. Trimming shortened V by 4 bases and J by 1 base, and 11 bases separated the two germline ends. The CDR3 runs to 15 residues. Germline CDR1 is SGHRS and CDR2 is YFSETQ. CDR3 in amino acids: CASSPGHVNTGELFF. DNA of the CDR3: TGCGCCAGCAGCCCGGGACATGTGAACACCGGGGAGCTGTTTTTT.

The V gene is TRBV5-1, the J gene TRBJ1-1, with 7 bases that match TRBD1. J gave up 0 bases and V 4 bases, and 6 bases lay outside the gene matches. CDR3 length: 15 residues. Germline V lookup: CDR1 SGHRS, CDR2 YFSETQ. The CDR3 sequence is CASSVTGALNTEAFF. CDR3 bases: TGCGCCAGCAGCGTCACAGGGGCCCTGAACACTGAAGCTTTCTTT.

The chain combines TRBV5-1 with TRBJ2-6; D possibly corresponds to TRBD2 (5 bases). CDR3 length: 16 residues. Germline assignment: CDR1 SGHRS and CDR2 YFSETQ. V was clipped by 3 bases and J by 4 bases, with 14 bases between them. CDR3: CASSSGGSGGANVLTF. CDR3 in DNA: TGCGCCAGCAGCTCAGGCGGGTCGGGGGGGGCCAACGTCCTGACTTTC.

This chain joins TRBV27 and TRBJ2-3, with 8 positions matching TRBD2. Trimming took 4 bases from V and 3 from J; bases not matched to a gene: 9. Germline V gene data show CDR1 as MNHEY and CDR2 as SMNVEV (reference sequence). The CDR3 is made up of 16 amino acids. CDR3: CASSSTGTRRTDTQYF. In nucleotides, the CDR3 is TGTGCCAGCAGTTCTACAGGGACTAGGCGGACAGATACGCAGTATTTT.

In this sample, this clone turned up once. V gene TRBV5-1 combines with J gene TRBJ1-2, with TRBD1 as a possible D gene (5 bases). Germline CDR1 reads SGHRS; CDR2 reads YFSETQ. The CDR3 has 13 amino acids. The V and J ends lost 0 bases and 6 bases respectively, with 9 bases between them. As DNA, the CDR3 is TGCGCCAGCAGCTTGGCCGTAGGGGATGGCTACACCTTC. It is translated as CASSLAVGDGYTF.

As DNA, the CDR3 is TGTGCCAGCAGTTTATCCCGAATCGGGGAGCAGTTCTTC. Its translation: CASSLSRIGEQFF. The chain employs TRBV27 and TRBJ2-1, with D unclear. V lost 0 bases to trimming and J lost 10 bases, with 10 bases between them. Germline CDR1 and CDR2: MNHEY and SMNVEV (reference sequence). CDR3 length: 13 residues.

V is TRBV9 and J is TRBJ2-6, with 7 bases matching TRBD1. The CDR3 is 17 amino acids. CDR1 is SGDLS and CDR2 is YYNGEE in the germline V gene. V lost 6 bases to trimming and J lost 0 bases; unmatched junction nucleotides: 9. This CDR3 reads CASNTGETFSGANVLTF. The CDR3, as DNA: TGTGCCAGCAACACAGGGGAGACGTTCTCTGGGGCCAACGTCCTGACTTTC.

This clone was seen a handful of times. CDR3 sequence reads: CASSSRSGGQFF. The CDR3 region has the DNA TGTGCCAGTAGTTCCCGGAGCGGGGGGCAGTTCTTC. The chain links TRBV19 to TRBJ2-1; TRBD2 agrees at 8 bases. J lost 12 bases, V lost 5 bases, and 6 bases had no gene match. The V gene's germline CDR1 is LNHDA and CDR2 SQIVND (reference sequence). CDR3 length: 12 residues. Full variable domain (missing parts from reference TRBV19 and TRBJ2-1): DGGITQSPKYLFRKEGQNVTLSCEQNLNHDAMYWYRQDPGQGLRLIYYSQIVNDFQKGDIAEGYSVSREKKESFPLTVTSAQKNPTAFYLCASSSRSGGQFFGPGTRLTVL.

The genes are TRBV2 and TRBJ1-2; D might be TRBD1 (5 bases). The V end lost 2 bases, the J end lost 9 bases, and 19 bases lay between the germline ends. The CDR3 covers 15 residues. Germline CDR1 and CDR2: SNHLY and FYNNEI. The CDR3 here is CASSENVGQAYRYTF. In DNA form, the CDR3 reads TGTGCCAGCAGTGAAAATGTGGGGCAGGCATATCGCTACACCTTC.

The CDR3 here is CASYPRDTNEAFF. As DNA, the CDR3 is TGTGCCAGCTACCCCCGGGATACCAATGAAGCTTTCTTT. V and J are TRBV28 and TRBJ1-1; D unclear. Germline V lookup: CDR1 MDHEN, CDR2 SYDVKM. The CDR3 runs to 13 residues. Deletions cut 8 bases from V and 7 bases from J, with 17 bases between.

This clone has a single count. The chain recombines TRBV30 with TRBJ1-2, with TRBD1 identical over 8 bases. The V and J ends lost 2 bases and 6 bases, in that order; junction bases with no gene match: 2. The CDR3 loop spans 12 amino acids. Germline V gives CDR1 GTSNPN, CDR2 SVGIG (reference sequence). The CDR3 nucleotides read TGTGCCTGGAGTCAGGGGGCGGATGGCTACACCTTC. Translation: CAWSQGADGYTF.

The V call is TRBV6-5, the J call TRBJ1-1, with D unresolved. CDR3 size: 14 residues. Germline V gives CDR1 MNHEY, CDR2 SVGAGI. The germline V and J ends were trimmed by 6 bases and 3 bases, with 14 bases remaining between them. The CDR3 protein is CASSGGQRDTEAFF. The CDR3 DNA follows: TGTGCCAGCAGCGGCGGTCAGCGGGACACTGAAGCTTTCTTT.

V and J are TRBV27 and TRBJ2-1; 8 bases match TRBD1. CDR1 MNHEY and CDR2 SMNVEV come from the germline V gene (reference sequence). The CDR3 sequence is 17 residues long. The V gene end was trimmed by 8 bases and the J gene end by 3 bases; junction bases not matched to a gene: 15. CDR3 amino acids: CASGGQVGPRIYNEQFF. CDR3 DNA: TGTGCCAGCGGGGGACAGGTCGGACCCCGAATCTACAATGAGCAGTTCTTC.

This chain connects TRBV27 to TRBJ1-2; D is unclear. The V gene lost 8 bases and the J gene lost 7 bases, with 11 bases spanning the gap. The CDR3 loop spans 11 amino acids. CDR1 and CDR2 from the germline V gene are MNHEY and SMNVEV (reference sequence). Here the CDR3 DNA reads TGTGCCAGCGGGAGGACGCCTGGCTACACCTTC. Protein sequence: CASGRTPGYTF.

V usage is TRBV28 and J usage is TRBJ2-7; 7 nucleotides align to TRBD1. This CDR3 comprises 14 residues. Germline CDR1 and CDR2: MDHEN and SYDVKM. V lost 5 bases and J lost 6; bases outside the gene matches: 10. The CDR3 DNA reads as TGTGCCAGCAGTCAGCGTGGGACAGTTCTCGAGCAGTACTTC. The encoded protein is CASSQRGTVLEQYF.

This chain connects TRBV7-9 to TRBJ1-1, with D perhaps matching TRBD1 (6 bases). Trimming removed 6 bases from V and 10 bases from J, with 15 bases in between. Germline assignment: CDR1 SEHNR and CDR2 FQNEAQ (reference sequence). This CDR3 region has 12 residues. CDR3 sequence (DNA): TGTGCCAGCAGTTTGACAGGAGCCGGAGCTTTCTTT. This gives the protein CASSLTGAGAFF.

At least ten counts were recorded for this clone. The chain has TRBV6-1 and TRBJ1-2; D possibly corresponds to TRBD1 (5 bases). CDR1 is MNHNS and CDR2 is SASEGT in the germline V gene. The CDR3 loop spans 14 amino acids. Deletions cut 1 base from V and 2 bases from J, with 8 bases between. This CDR3 is CASSEGGGNYGYTF. The CDR3 DNA reads as TGTGCCAGCAGTGAAGGGGGGGGAAACTATGGCTACACCTTC.

This chain uses TRBV6-1 with TRBJ1-1; D uncertain. Germline CDR1 reads MNHNS; CDR2 reads SASEGT. The CDR3 covers 14 residues. The germline V and J ends were trimmed by 0 bases and 4 bases, with 9 bases remaining between them. The CDR3 loop reads CASSEAGSFTEAFF. The CDR3 DNA sequence: TGTGCCAGCAGTGAAGCCGGGAGTTTCACTGAAGCTTTCTTT.

The chain uses TRBV19 and TRBJ2-2; the D gene is possibly TRBD2 (7 bases). This CDR3 region has 14 residues. Trimming pared 3 bases from V and 4 bases from J, leaving 9 bases between. The germline CDR1 and CDR2 sequences are LNHDA and SQIVND (reference sequence). CDR3: CASSMGGGTGELFF. CDR3 DNA: TGTGCCAGTAGTATGGGAGGGGGCACCGGGGAGCTGTTTTTT.

The chain links TRBV9 to TRBJ2-7, with D possibly being TRBD1 (6 bases). Germline values: CDR1 SGDLS, CDR2 YYNGEE. The CDR3 contains 13 residues. Trimming pared 4 bases from V and 6 bases from J, leaving 14 bases between. CDR3 in amino acids: CASSTLTGTEQYF. CDR3 DNA sequence: TGTGCCAGCAGCACCTTAACAGGGACCGAGCAGTACTTC. Supplemented by reference TRBV9 and TRBJ2-7, the full variable domain reads DSGVTQTPKHLITATGQRVTLRCSPRSGDLSVYWYQQSLDQGLQFLIQYYNGEERAKGNILERFSAQQFPDLHSELNLSSLELGDSALYFCASSTLTGTEQYFGPGTRLTVT.

This chain joins TRBV21-1 and TRBJ1-6; TRBD1, as called in the table, went unchecked against the DNA. TRBV21-1 represents a pseudogene. The CDR3 contains 17 residues. The CDR3 here is CASSKSSQGMRNSPLHF. CDR3 DNA sequence: TGTGCCAGCAGCAAATCGTCACAGGGGATGCGGAATTCACCCCTCCACTTT.

The chain recombines TRBV4-3 with TRBJ1-1; D unresolved. Trimming stripped 8 bases from V and 10 bases from J, with 23 bases between. CDR3 length: 14 amino acids. From germline, CDR1 is LGHNA and CDR2 YSLEER. The CDR3 coding sequence is TGCGCCAGCGCAGCCCTGGGTAGCGGGGATAGAGCTTTCTTT. Its protein product is CASAALGSGDRAFF.

The rearrangement uses TRBV6-6 and TRBJ2-1; TRBD2 aligns across 11 bases. This CDR3 has 14 residues. Trimming took 5 bases from V and 8 from J; bases not matched to a gene: 5. Per the germline V gene, CDR1 is MNHNY and CDR2 is SVGAGI (reference sequence). CDR3 residues: CASSGLAGVDEQFF. The CDR3 nucleotides read TGTGCCAGCAGTGGACTAGCGGGTGTGGATGAGCAGTTCTTC.

The rearrangement joins TRBV6-5 to TRBJ2-7; 7 bases fit TRBD1. V dropped 5 bases and J dropped 1; count of bases not matched to a gene: 2. The CDR3 contains 13 residues. CDR1 is MNHEY and CDR2 is SVGAGI in the germline V gene. CDR3 sequence: CASSLTGSYEQYF. CDR3 coding DNA: TGTGCCAGCAGTCTGACAGGGTCCTACGAGCAGTACTTC.